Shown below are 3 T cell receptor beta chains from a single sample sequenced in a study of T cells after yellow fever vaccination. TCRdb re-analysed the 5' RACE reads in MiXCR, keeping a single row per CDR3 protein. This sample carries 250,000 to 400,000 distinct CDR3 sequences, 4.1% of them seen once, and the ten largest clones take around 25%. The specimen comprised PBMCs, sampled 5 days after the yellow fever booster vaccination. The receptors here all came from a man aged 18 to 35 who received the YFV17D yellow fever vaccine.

The CDR3 nucleotides are TGCGCCAGCAGCTTCCAATCCGGACTTCACCGGAGGGATACGCAGTATTTT. As protein: CASSFQSGLHRRDTQYF. The chain couples TRBV5-1 to TRBJ2-3; possibly TRBD2 for D (5 bases). V lost 2 bases and J 6 bases, leaving 22 bases between the germline ends. The CDR3 is 17 amino acids. CDR1 is SGHRS and CDR2 is YFSETQ in the germline V gene.

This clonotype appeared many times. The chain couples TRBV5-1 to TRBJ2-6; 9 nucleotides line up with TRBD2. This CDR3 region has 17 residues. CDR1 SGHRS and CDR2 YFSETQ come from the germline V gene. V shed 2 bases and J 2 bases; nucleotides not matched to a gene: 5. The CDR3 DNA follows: TGCGCCAGCAGCTTTCTAGCGGGGTTTACTGGGGCCAACGTCCTGACTTTC. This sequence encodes CASSFLAGFTGANVLTF.

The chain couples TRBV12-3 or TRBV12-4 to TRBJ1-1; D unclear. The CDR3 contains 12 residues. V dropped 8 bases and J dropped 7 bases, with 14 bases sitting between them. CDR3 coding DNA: TGTGCCAGCGGGTTAGAGTTGGGTGAAGCTTTCTTT. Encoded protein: CASGLELGEAFF.